This T cell receptor beta chain emerged from a study of graft-versus-host responses after intestinal transplantation. Overall study context: The study gave all recipients anti-thymocyte globulin induction, then tacrolimus and steroids for about 3 years. Study findings and constraints: Allograft graft-versus-host to host-versus-graft clonal ratios ran high in patients with graft-donor T cell macrochimerism. There were GvH clones found in recipient marrow, and some of them appeared first in ileum or blood.

Graft-derived tissue was subjected to processing to liberate intraepithelial and lamina propria lymphocytes. With respect to this clone: The antigen is undetermined.

The table came from immunoSEQ multiplex PCR; TCRdb's copy has only in-frame clones and leaves some out. Of some 7,100 clones in the sample, roughly 80% were seen once. Germline-derived CDR1 and CDR2 are SEHNR and FQNEAQ (reference sequence). CDR3 size: 13 residues. The ends were cut back, 3 bases at V and 4 bases at J, with 9 bases in the middle. This receptor was obtained from a human patient who received an intestinal transplant, so some T cells may come from the graft donor. The sample consisted of ileum tissue, taken about 230 days after intestinal transplant. This chain joins TRBV7-9 and TRBJ1-2; D is possibly TRBD1 (5 bases). In nucleotides, the CDR3 is TGTGCCAGCAGCTTCGGGGGGAGCTATGGCTACACCTTC. Translating gives CASSFGGSYGYTF.